This entry is about one T cell receptor beta chain. Antigen specificity is unknown. Primers for the PCR totalled 60 Vbeta and 13 Jbeta. Sequenced by immunoSEQ multiplex PCR; TCRdb stores in-frame clones only, minus some. Of fewer than 150,000 clones in the sample, 75% to 90% are singletons; the top ten hold under 7.5%. This sample was taken from a study of cytomegalovirus exposure and HLA in healthy donors. Overall study findings and caveats: It was reported that TCR beta sequences correctly inferred the HLA-A and HLA-B alleles for most subjects.

V gave up 0 bases and J gave up 6 bases, with 9 bases separating them. This CDR3 has 13 residues. Germline CDR1 is SGHRS and CDR2 is YFSETQ. Input material: PBMCs. The rearrangement joins TRBV5-1 to TRBJ1-1; the D is unclear. This receptor was identified in a woman aged 25 to 39 in good health and CMV-seropositive. The CDR3 here is CASSLAVGAEAFF. CDR3 nucleotides: TGCGCCAGCAGCTTGGCCGTGGGAGCTGAAGCTTTCTTT. Variable domain in full (rest from reference TRBV5-1 and TRBJ1-1): KAGVTQTPRYLIKTRGQQVTLSCSPISGHRSVSWYQQTPGQGLQFLFEYFSETQRNKGNFPGRFSGRQFSNSRSEMNVSTLELGDSALYLCASSLAVGAEAFFGQGTRLTVV.